These 25 T cell receptor beta chains originate from one sample sequenced in a study of identical twins. Each CDR3 protein is one row after TCRdb ran MiXCR on the 5' RACE reads. This table holds over 600,000 distinct CDR3 sequences, 21% found once. The same data also went into a second study, on T cells expressing NK-cell markers.

Sequencing used PBMCs. The receptor set was obtained from a woman aged 18 to 35 in good health.

This clonotype has a count of ten or more. This rearrangement joins TRBV4-1 to TRBJ2-3, with unresolved D. The CDR3 is 12 residues long. The germline V gene encodes CDR1 MGHRA and CDR2 YSYEKL. Trimming stripped 0 bases from V and 13 bases from J, with 11 bases between. CDR3 loop: CASSQESSTEYF. The CDR3 DNA is TGCGCCAGCAGCCAAGAATCTTCGACCGAGTATTTT.

This clonotype was observed a handful of times. The chain has TRBV10-3 and TRBJ2-7; the match to TRBD1 covers 7 bases. Germline CDR1 is ENHRY and CDR2 is SYGVKD. The CDR3 runs to 13 residues. V lost 10 bases, J lost 5 bases, and 11 bases stayed unmatched. The CDR3 bases are TGTGCCACAGCTACAGGGGTTAGGAACGAGCAGTACTTC. It codes for CATATGVRNEQYF.

The genes are TRBV20-1 and TRBJ2-1; 8 nucleotides line up with TRBD2. V was pared by 8 bases and J by 1 base, with 10 bases of the junction left unmatched. The germline CDR1 and CDR2 sequences are DFQATT and SNEGSKA (reference sequence). The CDR3 is 15 residues long. The CDR3 sequence: CSSSERGRSYNEQFF. For the CDR3, the DNA is TGCAGTTCAAGTGAGCGGGGGAGGTCCTACAATGAGCAGTTCTTC.

Comments on this clonotype: The germline gene is not matched at one end of the junction; a read error may be the cause. The chain recombines TRBV7-7 with TRBJ2-7, with TRBD2 matching over 9 bases. This CDR3 region has 15 residues. Germline CDR1 is SSHAT and CDR2 is FNYEAQ (reference sequence). The CDR3 DNA is TGTGCTAGCAGCTTAGGGACTAGCAGGGTCGACGAGCAGTACTTC. Translation: CASSLGTSRVDEQYF.

The chain has TRBV6-4 and TRBJ2-1; 9 positions match TRBD2. The CDR3 spans 15 residues. Germline V lookup: CDR1 MRHNA, CDR2 SNTAGT. The V segment lost 3 bases and the J segment 4 bases; nucleotides outside the gene matches: 4. This chain's CDR3 is CASSEQRGDYNEQFF. CDR3 DNA: TGTGCCAGCAGTGAGCAGCGGGGGGATTACAATGAGCAGTTCTTC.

The V and J genes are TRBV12-3 or TRBV12-4 and TRBJ2-7; 10 nucleotides agree with TRBD1. The V segment lost 5 bases and the J segment 4 bases; nucleotides outside the gene matches: 11. CDR3 length: 16 residues. This chain's CDR3 is CASSRGGGQGVYEQYF. The DNA for the CDR3 is TGTGCCAGCAGTAGGGGGGGCGGACAGGGGGTTTACGAGCAGTACTTC.

The genes are TRBV12-3 or TRBV12-4 and TRBJ2-3, with no clear D. The CDR3 is made up of 15 amino acids. V lost 7 bases and J lost 0, with 14 bases in between. CDR3 residues: CASTLQSYSTDTQYF. Here the CDR3 DNA reads TGTGCCAGCACTCTGCAGTCTTATAGCACAGATACGCAGTATTTT.

The chain combines TRBV6-5 with TRBJ2-7; 8 bases agree with TRBD2. This CDR3 has 17 amino acids. Germline trimming cut 0 bases from V and 5 bases from J; bases unmatched to any gene: 12. Per the germline V gene, CDR1 is MNHEY and CDR2 is SVGAGI. CDR3 DNA: TGTGCCAGCAGTTACTCCCCCACGGCGAGCGGGAGCCACGAGCAGTACTTC. Encoded protein: CASSYSPTASGSHEQYF.

The chain recombines TRBV27 with TRBJ2-1; 10 positions agree with TRBD1. Germline-derived CDR1 and CDR2 are MNHEY and SMNVEV (reference sequence). This CDR3 region has 14 residues. J lost 9 bases, V lost 6 bases, and 8 bases had no gene match. The CDR3 protein is CASSPGQGLSEQFF. CDR3 in DNA: TGTGCCAGCAGCCCGGGACAGGGGTTGAGTGAGCAGTTCTTC.

This clonotype has ten or more counts. The rearrangement joins TRBV20-1 to TRBJ2-7, with D perhaps TRBD2 (6 bases). The CDR3 has 12 residues. Germline assignment: CDR1 DFQATT and CDR2 SNEGSKA (reference sequence). V shed 6 bases and J shed 4 bases, with 13 bases lying between them. Here the CDR3 reads CSAYGGRYEQYF. DNA for the CDR3: TGCAGTGCCTACGGGGGTCGATACGAGCAGTACTTC.

The sample holds a few counts of this clonotype. The CDR3 nucleotides read TGTGCCAGCAGTCTCAGACAGGGGAAGACCTACGAGCAGTACTTC. This translates into CASSLRQGKTYEQYF. The gene calls are TRBV27 and TRBJ2-7; 8 nucleotides match TRBD1. The CDR3 covers 15 residues. CDR1 is MNHEY, CDR2 SMNVEV, per germline (reference sequence). V gave up 5 bases and J gave up 2 bases; unmatched junction bases: 8.

This clonotype was observed at least ten times. The genes are TRBV5-1 and TRBJ2-1, with 15 bases lining up with TRBD2. The V gene's germline CDR1 is SGHRS and CDR2 YFSETQ. Trimming cost V 4 bases and J 4 bases; bases outside gene matches: 6. The CDR3 is 17 residues long. The CDR3 region is CASSPRTSGREYNEQFF. CDR3 DNA sequence: TGCGCCAGCAGCCCGAGGACTAGCGGGAGGGAATACAATGAGCAGTTCTTC.

This clonotype appeared many times. The chain is built from TRBV7-2 and TRBJ2-1, with TRBD2 identical over 7 bases. The V and J ends lost 2 bases and 4 bases, in that order; junction bases with no gene match: 8. Looked up from germline, CDR1 is SGHTA and CDR2 is FQGNSA. This CDR3 comprises 16 residues. The chain's CDR3 is CASSLNSGGGYNEQFF. The CDR3 nucleotides are TGTGCCAGCAGCTTAAATTCGGGAGGAGGATACAATGAGCAGTTCTTC.

The table lists this clonotype with many counts. The chain has TRBV12-3 or TRBV12-4 and TRBJ1-3; TRBD1 matches 10 bases. The CDR3 runs to 15 residues. With V trimmed by 6 bases and J by 3 bases, 5 bases remained unmatched. The CDR3 sequence is CASSRTGGDGNTIYF. The CDR3 nucleotides read TGTGCCAGCAGCCGGACAGGGGGGGATGGAAACACCATATATTTT.

The chain is built from TRBV11-2 and TRBJ2-2, with D unresolved. Germline V gives CDR1 SGHAT, CDR2 FQNNGV. The germline V and J ends were trimmed by 4 bases and 8 bases, with 14 bases remaining between them. This CDR3 is 14 amino acids long. The CDR3 sequence: CASSSVRGGGELFF. The CDR3 bases are TGTGCCAGCAGCTCAGTCCGTGGTGGGGGGGAGCTGTTTTTT. Based on the CDR3 plus reference TRBV11-2 and TRBJ2-2, the full variable domain is EAGVAQSPRYKIIEKRQSVAFWCNPISGHATLYWYQQILGQGPKLLIQFQNNGVVDDSQLPKDRFSAERLKGVDSTLKIQPAKLEDSAVYLCASSSVRGGGELFFGEGSRLTVL.

The rearrangement links TRBV12-3 or TRBV12-4 to TRBJ2-3, with D maybe TRBD2 (5 bases). This CDR3 has 13 amino acids. Trimming removed 6 bases from V and 6 bases from J, with 13 bases in between. The CDR3 DNA reads TGTGCCAGCAGCCCGGAGGTCGTTGATACGCAGTATTTT. Translating it yields CASSPEVVDTQYF.

This rearrangement joins TRBV11-2 to TRBJ2-7; D unresolved. This CDR3 has 13 residues. CDR1 SGHAT and CDR2 FQNNGV come from the germline V gene. Trimming cost V 1 base and J 5 bases, with 9 bases left between them. CDR3 in DNA: TGTGCCAGCAGCTTAGTCAAGTATCACGAGCAGTACTTC. This sequence encodes CASSLVKYHEQYF.

This rearrangement joins TRBV20-1 to TRBJ2-5; 9 nucleotides match TRBD2. The CDR3 runs 12 residues. From germline, CDR1 is DFQATT and CDR2 SNEGSKA (reference sequence). In DNA, the CDR3 is TGCAGCACGGGACTAGCCACAGAGACCCAGTACTTC. Residues: CSTGLATETQYF.

The rearrangement uses TRBV18 and TRBJ2-3; D is ambiguous. The CDR3 totals 14 residues. Germline V gene sequence: CDR1 KGHSH, CDR2 LQKENI. The V end lost 1 base, the J end lost 4 bases, and 9 bases lay between the germline ends. The CDR3: CASSPRQSADTQYF. The DNA for the CDR3 is TGTGCCAGCTCACCACGGCAGTCCGCAGATACGCAGTATTTT.

V gene TRBV4-3 combines with J gene TRBJ2-3, with D perhaps being TRBD1 or TRBD2 (5 bases each). The CDR3 length is 15 residues. Trimming took 6 bases from V and 1 from J, leaving 14 bases between them. Germline CDR1 LGHNA, CDR2 YSLEER. CDR3: CASRLGHGGTDTQYF. The CDR3 DNA follows: TGCGCCAGCAGACTCGGACACGGGGGCACAGATACGCAGTATTTT.

This clonotype was detected ten times or more. The chain combines TRBV7-3 with TRBJ2-7; D may be TRBD2 (5 bases). The V and J ends lost 0 bases and 6 bases respectively, with 18 bases between them. This CDR3 has 16 amino acids. Per germline, CDR1 SGHTA and CDR2 FQGTGA. DNA of the CDR3: TGTGCCAGCAGCTTAACGAGGGAGACCGGGCTACGCGAGCAGTACTTC. Translating it yields CASSLTRETGLREQYF. The full variable domain, rest sourced from reference TRBV7-3 and TRBJ2-7, is GAGVSQTPSNKVTEKGKYVELRCDPISGHTALYWYRQSLGQGPEFLIYFQGTGAADDSGLPNDRFFAVRPEGSVSTLKIQRTERGDSAVYLCASSLTRETGLREQYFGPGTRLTVT.

This rearrangement joins TRBV12-3 or TRBV12-4 to TRBJ1-2; D gene unclear. This CDR3 contains 10 residues. V lost 5 bases to trimming and J lost 4 bases, with 2 bases between them. The CDR3 spells CASSRYGYTF. The CDR3 bases are TGTGCCAGCAGTCGCTATGGCTACACCTTC.

The rearrangement joins TRBV5-1 to TRBJ2-5, with 7 bases fitting TRBD1. The ends lost 2 bases at V and 3 bases at J; junction bases unmatched: 4. This CDR3 comprises 14 residues. The germline V gene has CDR1 SGHRS and CDR2 YFSETQ. Here the CDR3 DNA reads TGCGCCAGCAGCTTAGAGGGGGCGAAAGAGACCCAGTACTTC. Translation gives CASSLEGAKETQYF.

This clonotype was detected ten times or more. The V and J genes are TRBV20-1 and TRBJ1-2; tentatively, D is TRBD1 (6 bases). CDR3 length: 15 amino acids. The V end lost 2 bases, the J end lost 5 bases, and 18 bases lay between the germline ends. Germline CDR1 and CDR2: DFQATT and SNEGSKA (reference sequence). CDR3 protein: CSARRASPGQYGYTF. The CDR3, as DNA: TGCAGTGCTAGAAGGGCCTCTCCAGGACAGTATGGCTACACCTTC.

This chain uses TRBV6-1 with TRBJ2-1; TRBD2 matches at 7 bases. The CDR3 contains 18 residues. The trim removed 1 base at V and 2 bases at J, leaving 11 bases unmatched. The germline CDR1 and CDR2 sequences are MNHNS and SASEGT. The CDR3 protein is CASSEGTSRRAAYNEQFF. CDR3 nucleotide sequence: TGTGCCAGCAGTGAAGGGACTAGTAGGCGGGCGGCCTACAATGAGCAGTTCTTC.